A single sample is the source of the 2 T cell receptor beta chains below, sequenced in a study of blood T cell repertoires in COVID-19 (dated by TCRdb to the early 2020s). The library was built by means of the immunoSEQ multiplex PCR assay. TCRdb carries this immuneACCESS record with in-frame sequences only. Its versions omit some clonotypes, under half of them owing to an unresolved V gene in the studies checked, with the rest unexplained. Here the sample has under 200,000 clones; around four fifths occur a single time. The ten largest clones take up about an eighth of the sample. The sample comprised peripheral blood. Receptors originate from a young man with active or convalescent COVID-19.

V gene TRBV3-1 (or the pseudogene TRBV3-2) combines with J gene TRBJ1-2; D might be TRBD1 (5 bases). With 6 bases removed from V and 6 bases from J, the gap between germline ends came to 14 bases. The germline V gene encodes CDR1 LGHDT and CDR2 YNNKEL (reference sequence). The CDR3 loop spans 13 amino acids. CDR3 bases: TGTGCCAGCAGGCGCGAACCAGGGAATGGCTACACCTTC. Translation: CASRREPGNGYTF.

The chain is built from TRBV6-6 and TRBJ1-1, with D uncertain. V lost 2 bases to trimming and J lost 0 bases, with 10 bases between them. The germline V gene has CDR1 MNHNY and CDR2 SVGAGI (reference sequence). The CDR3 runs to 15 residues. CDR3 sequence (DNA): TGTGCCAGCAGTTACGTTCGCACTCTGAACACTGAAGCTTTCTTT. It yields the protein CASSYVRTLNTEAFF.